This entry lists 8 T cell receptor beta chains sequenced from one sample in a study of T cells in Graves' hyperthyroidism and ophthalmopathy. Amplification of TCR beta CDR3 regions was performed using RNA transcripts as template. The HTBI primer set served for first-round RT-PCR of the TCR CDR3. Each CDR3 protein is one row after TCRdb ran MiXCR on the multiplex PCR reads. The sample consists of around 500,000 distinct CDR3 sequences, approximately 14% of them appearing once. Input material: blood. The origin of the receptors is a woman aged 40 to 55 with Graves' hyperthyroidism.

The chain recombines TRBV10-3 with TRBJ2-1; 11 bases agree with TRBD2. The CDR3 covers 14 residues. Germline V lookup: CDR1 ENHRY, CDR2 SYGVKD. Trimming removed 10 bases from V and 6 bases from J; junction bases left unmatched: 8. In DNA form, the CDR3 reads TGTGCCACGGAACTAGCGGGAGCCTTCAATGAGCAGTTCTTC. Its protein is CATELAGAFNEQFF.

Ten or more counts support this clonotype. The chain links TRBV28 to TRBJ2-7; D remains unclear. Germline-derived CDR1 and CDR2 are MDHEN and SYDVKM. The V end lost 5 bases, the J end lost 3 bases, and 8 bases lay between the germline ends. The CDR3 extends over 12 amino acids. DNA of the CDR3: TGTGCCAGCAGTAGAGAAGACTACGAGCAGTACTTC. Amino acid sequence: CASSREDYEQYF.

This clonotype has only a few counts. This rearrangement joins TRBV7-2 to TRBJ2-5, with 10 positions matching TRBD2. The CDR3 is 16 residues long. The V gene's germline CDR1 is SGHTA and CDR2 FQGNSA. The V segment lost 6 bases and the J segment 1 base; nucleotides outside the gene matches: 8. CDR3 bases: TGTGCCAGCAGTCGAGAGCCTAGCGGGGGCCAAGAGACCCAGTACTTC. Translation gives CASSREPSGGQETQYF.

This clonotype was picked up a small number of times. The rearrangement joins TRBV18 to TRBJ1-2; 9 nucleotides line up with TRBD1. There are 15 residues in the CDR3. Germline CDR1 is KGHSH and CDR2 is LQKENI. The J segment lost 0 bases and the V segment lost 5 bases, leaving 4 bases of the junction unmatched. The CDR3 region has the DNA TGTGCCAGCTCAACGGGACAGGGCACTAACTATGGCTACACCTTC. Amino acid sequence: CASSTGQGTNYGYTF.

In this sample, this clonotype turned up many times. The rearrangement joins TRBV3-1 to TRBJ2-7; D ambiguous. The CDR3 runs 17 residues. The V end was cut by 0 bases, the J end by 0 bases, with 15 bases between. Germline CDR1 is LGHDT and CDR2 is YNNKEL (reference sequence). The CDR3 DNA reads TGTGCCAGCAGCCAAGATATGAGTTTGGCGAGCTCCTACGAGCAGTACTTC. It codes for CASSQDMSLASSYEQYF.

The table lists this clonotype with many counts. This rearrangement joins TRBV2 to TRBJ2-3; D possibly corresponds to TRBD2 (6 bases). The CDR3 has 17 residues. Trimming stripped 0 bases from V and 4 bases from J, with 17 bases between. From germline, CDR1 is SNHLY and CDR2 FYNNEI. The CDR3 is CASSEADVLAWSDTQYF. The DNA of the CDR3 is TGTGCCAGCAGTGAAGCAGACGTGCTAGCGTGGTCAGATACGCAGTATTTT.

This clonotype was detected many times. This rearrangement joins TRBV5-5 to TRBJ2-1; the match to TRBD1 covers 8 bases. Germline V gene lookup returns CDR1 SGHKS and CDR2 YYEKEE (reference sequence). With 2 bases clipped from V and 6 bases from J, the junction kept 4 bases outside the gene matches. CDR3 length equals 14 residues. As DNA, the CDR3 is TGTGCCAGCAGCTTTCGGACAGGGAGCAATGAGCAGTTCTTC. Its translation is CASSFRTGSNEQFF.

This clonotype appeared many times. The V call is TRBV11-2, the J call TRBJ2-3; TRBD2 might be the D (5 bases). With 5 bases removed from V and 10 bases from J, the gap between germline ends came to 19 bases. The V gene's germline CDR1 is SGHAT and CDR2 FQNNGV. The CDR3 extends over 14 amino acids. The CDR3 DNA reads as TGTGCCAGCAGCCCAAGTCATCAAGTTAGCGCGCAGTATTTT. Translating it yields CASSPSHQVSAQYF. Based on the CDR3 plus reference TRBV11-2 and TRBJ2-3, the full variable domain is EAGVAQSPRYKIIEKRQSVAFWCNPISGHATLYWYQQILGQGPKLLIQFQNNGVVDDSQLPKDRFSAERLKGVDSTLKIQPAKLEDSAVYLCASSPSHQVSAQYFGPGTRLTVL.